This T cell receptor (beta chain) was retrieved from a study of blood T cell dynamics during melanoma immunotherapy. TCRdb keeps only in-frame clones here, not all; method: immunoSEQ multiplex PCR. The data show 9,700 or so clones, around 90% seen once. Time point here: pre-treatment baseline. The material sequenced was blood, taken from a patient treated with checkpoint blockade. This receptor was taken from a human donor with melanoma.

The CDR3 protein is CSARLSGAEQYF. The CDR3 bases are TGCAGCGCCCGTCTGTCTGGGGCCGAGCAGTACTTC. V and J are TRBV29-1 and TRBJ2-7; possible D gene TRBD1, 5 bases. Germline values: CDR1 SQVTM, CDR2 ANQGSEA. This CDR3 region has 12 residues. Trimming pared 7 bases from V and 6 bases from J, leaving 16 bases between.